What follows are 2 T cell receptor beta chains derived from one specimen sequenced in a study of Tregs in tolerant kidney transplant recipients (dated by TCRdb to about 2019). Library creation used the immunoSEQ multiplex PCR assay. The table comes from immuneACCESS by way of TCRdb, which keeps in-frame sequences with V and J called. Part of the clones is missing from these tables; in studies checked, under half for an unresolved V gene and the rest for unknown reasons. The sample records tens of thousands of clones, roughly 84% of which are singletons. The ten most abundant clones make up roughly 4% of the sample. The sample was CD4+ T cells from blood. The receptors originated from a human donor in good health.

This chain connects TRBV7-6 to TRBJ1-1; D is perhaps TRBD1 (6 bases). Germline V CDR1 and CDR2: SGHVS, FNYEAQ. CDR3 length: 14 amino acids. The V end was cut by 1 base, the J end by 6 bases, with 12 bases between. CDR3 protein: CASSLGQGNAEAFF. CDR3 in DNA: TGTGCCAGCAGCTTAGGCCAGGGGAATGCTGAAGCTTTCTTT.

The chain recombines TRBV10-3 with TRBJ1-5; maybe TRBD1 (6 bases). Trimming took 11 bases from V and 3 from J, leaving 14 bases between them. Germline lookup yields CDR1 ENHRY and CDR2 SYGVKD. The CDR3 has 13 residues. In DNA, the CDR3 is TGTGCCGCGAAACAGGGCAACAATCAGCCCCAGCATTTT. Protein product: CAAKQGNNQPQHF.